The rows below give T cell receptor beta chains drawn from one sample of a study of control samples from healthy donors and cancer patients. Sequenced by immunoSEQ multiplex PCR; TCRdb stores in-frame clones only, minus some. The data show about 94,000 clones, about nine tenths seen once. Material: blood. The receptor source for this set is a woman aged 18-29 years in good health. The CDR3 runs from the conserved cysteine through the conserved F or W. Each record gives: V gene, D gene, J gene, CDR3 protein, CDR3 DNA. The D gene is left open where the match is weak.

V: TRBV9; D: TRBD1; J: TRBJ2-1; CDR3: CASSVDRANEQFF; DNA: TGTGCCAGCAGCGTCGACAGGGCCAATGAGCAGTTCTTC
V: TRBV5-1; D: NA; J: TRBJ2-7; CDR3: CASTPESIGNYEQYF; DNA: TGCGCCAGCACCCCTGAGTCTATCGGCAACTACGAGCAGTACTTC
V: TRBV12-3/TRBV12-4; D: NA; J: TRBJ2-5; CDR3: CASSKDGRETQYF; DNA: TGTGCCAGCAGTAAGGACGGACGGGAGACCCAGTACTTC
V: TRBV5-1; D: TRBD2; J: TRBJ2-3; CDR3: CASRLQPESGGADTQYF; DNA: TGCGCCAGCAGACTCCAGCCTGAGAGCGGGGGGGCAGATACGCAGTATTTT
V: TRBV7-9; D: NA; J: TRBJ2-1; CDR3: CASTLRGTNEQFF; DNA: TGTGCCAGCACCTTGAGGGGTACAAATGAGCAGTTCTTC
V: TRBV19; D: NA; J: TRBJ2-7; CDR3: CASSIVAGRASYEQYF; DNA: TGTGCCAGTAGTATTGTTGCGGGCCGGGCCTCCTACGAGCAGTACTTC
V: TRBV6-5; D: TRBD1; J: TRBJ2-3; CDR3: CASSTGQGKAQYF; DNA: TGTGCCAGCTCAACGGGACAGGGAAAAGCGCAGTATTTT
V: TRBV7-9; D: TRBD1; J: TRBJ1-2; CDR3: CASSSQGADGYTF; DNA: TGTGCCAGCAGCTCCCAGGGGGCAGATGGCTACACCTTC
V: TRBV7-9; D: NA; J: TRBJ1-1; CDR3: CASSREGREAFF; DNA: TGTGCCAGCAGCCGGGAGGGCCGGGAAGCTTTCTTT
V: TRBV12-3/TRBV12-4; D: NA; J: TRBJ1-4; CDR3: CASSLGGGLFF; DNA: TGTGCCAGCAGTTTGGGGGGTGGGTTGTTTTTT
V: TRBV5-1; D: TRBD2; J: TRBJ2-7; CDR3: CASGLAGGETYEQYF; DNA: TGCGCCAGCGGTTTAGCGGGGGGCGAAACCTACGAGCAGTACTTC
V: TRBV4-1; D: TRBD2; J: TRBJ2-2; CDR3: CASSLASGGSGELFF; DNA: TGCGCCAGCAGCCTAGCGTCGGGAGGATCCGGGGAGCTGTTTTTT
V: TRBV6-1; D: NA; J: TRBJ1-2; CDR3: CASSDLLGTYGYTF; DNA: TGTGCCAGCAGTGACCTTTTGGGCACCTATGGCTACACCTTC
V: TRBV6-5; D: NA; J: TRBJ2-7; CDR3: CASSSPGSYEQYF; DNA: TGTGCCAGCAGTTCCCCGGGCTCCTACGAGCAGTACTTC
V: TRBV5-1; D: TRBD1; J: TRBJ2-7; CDR3: CASNLGTGGYEQYF; DNA: TGCGCCAGCAACCTCGGGACAGGGGGCTACGAGCAGTACTTC
V: TRBV7-3; D: NA; J: TRBJ2-6; CDR3: CASSLFTGANVLTF; DNA: TGTGCCAGCAGCTTATTCACCGGGGCCAACGTCCTGACTTTC
V: TRBV6-7; D: NA; J: TRBJ2-3; CDR3: CASSYKGVAQYF; DNA: TGTGCCAGCAGTTACAAGGGGGTGGCGCAGTATTTT
V: TRBV5-1; D: TRBD2; J: TRBJ2-1; CDR3: CASSLEASGVYNEQFF; DNA: TGCGCCAGCAGCTTGGAGGCTAGCGGGGTTTACAATGAGCAGTTCTTC
V: TRBV3-1/TRBV3-2; D: NA; J: TRBJ1-2; CDR3: CASRNRQGGGYTF; DNA: TGTGCCAGCAGAAACCGGCAGGGCGGCGGCTACACCTTC
V: TRBV7-8; D: NA; J: TRBJ1-5; CDR3: CASSLVGARESFWNQPQHF; DNA: TGTGCCAGCAGCTTAGTAGGCGCACGAGAGAGCTTTTGGAATCAGCCCCAGCATTTT
V: TRBV7-8; D: TRBD1; J: TRBJ1-2; CDR3: CASSRTGVGYTF; DNA: TGTGCCAGCAGTCGCACAGGGGTTGGCTACACCTTC
V: TRBV5-1; D: NA; J: TRBJ1-1; CDR3: CASSLSGVMNTEAFF; DNA: TGCGCCAGCAGCTTGTCTGGGGTCATGAACACTGAAGCTTTCTTT
V: TRBV19; D: NA; J: TRBJ1-5; CDR3: CASSINRYSNQPQHF; DNA: TGTGCCAGTAGTATCAACAGGTATAGCAATCAGCCCCAGCATTTT
V: TRBV3-1/TRBV3-2; D: NA; J: TRBJ1-6; CDR3: CASSQDPGLNSPLHF; DNA: TGTGCCAGCAGCCAAGATCCAGGGCTAAATTCACCCCTCCACTTT
V: TRBV7-2; D: NA; J: TRBJ1-1; CDR3: CASSSPQGTEAFF; DNA: TGTGCCAGCAGTTCCCCCCAGGGGACTGAAGCTTTCTTT
V: TRBV9; D: NA; J: TRBJ2-5; CDR3: CASSSGASQETQYF; DNA: TGTGCCAGCAGCTCGGGGGCCTCCCAAGAGACCCAGTACTTC
V: TRBV3-1/TRBV3-2; D: TRBD2; J: TRBJ2-3; CDR3: CASSSSSGATDTQYF; DNA: TGTGCCAGCAGCTCATCTAGCGGGGCTACAGATACGCAGTATTTT
V: TRBV5-5; D: NA; J: TRBJ2-7; CDR3: CASSPYPDRPNSYEQYF; DNA: TGTGCCAGCAGCCCATACCCGGACAGACCAAACTCCTACGAGCAGTACTTC
V: TRBV6-6; D: NA; J: TRBJ2-5; CDR3: CASSQGRSRETQYF; DNA: TGTGCCAGCAGTCAGGGACGTTCGAGAGAGACCCAGTACTTC